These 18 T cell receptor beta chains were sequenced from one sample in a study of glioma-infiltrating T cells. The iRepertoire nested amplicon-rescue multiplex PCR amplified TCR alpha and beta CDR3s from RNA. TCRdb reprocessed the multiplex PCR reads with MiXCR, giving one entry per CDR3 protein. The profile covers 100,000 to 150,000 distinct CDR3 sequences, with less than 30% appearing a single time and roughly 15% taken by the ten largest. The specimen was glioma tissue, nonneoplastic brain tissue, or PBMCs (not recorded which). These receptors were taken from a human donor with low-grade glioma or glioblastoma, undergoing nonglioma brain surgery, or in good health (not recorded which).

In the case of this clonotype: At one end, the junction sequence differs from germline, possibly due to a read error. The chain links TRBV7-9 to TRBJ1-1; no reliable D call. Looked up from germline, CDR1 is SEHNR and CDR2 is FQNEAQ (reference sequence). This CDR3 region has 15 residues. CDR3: CACSRTGPPDTEAFF. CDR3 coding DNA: TGTGCCTGCAGCCGGACCGGTCCCCCGGACACTGAAGCTTTCTTT.

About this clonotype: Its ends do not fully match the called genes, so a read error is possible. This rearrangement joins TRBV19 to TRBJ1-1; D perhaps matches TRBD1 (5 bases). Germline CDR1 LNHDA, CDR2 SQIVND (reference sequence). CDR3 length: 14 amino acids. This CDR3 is CASSILGEANEAFF. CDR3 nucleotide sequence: TGTGCCAGTAGTATACTAGGGGAGGCCAATGAAGCTTTCTTC.

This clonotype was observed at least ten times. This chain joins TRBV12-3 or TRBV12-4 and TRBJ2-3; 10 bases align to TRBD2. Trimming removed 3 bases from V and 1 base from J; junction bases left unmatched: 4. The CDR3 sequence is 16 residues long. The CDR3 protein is CASSFRTSGRTDTQYF. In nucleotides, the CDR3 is TGTGCCAGCAGTTTCCGGACTAGCGGCCGCACAGATACGCAGTATTTT.

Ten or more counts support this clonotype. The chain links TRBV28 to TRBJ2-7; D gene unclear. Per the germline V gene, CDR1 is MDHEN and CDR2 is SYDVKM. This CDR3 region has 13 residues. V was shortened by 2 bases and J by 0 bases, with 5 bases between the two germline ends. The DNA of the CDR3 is TGTGCCAGCAGTTTAGCGGCCTCCTACGAGCAGTACTTC. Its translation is CASSLAASYEQYF.

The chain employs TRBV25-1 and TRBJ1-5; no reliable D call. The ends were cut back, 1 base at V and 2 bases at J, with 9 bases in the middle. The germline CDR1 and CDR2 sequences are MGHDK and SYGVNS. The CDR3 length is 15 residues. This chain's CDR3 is CASSEWGVGNQPQHF. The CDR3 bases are TGTGCCAGCAGTGAATGGGGAGTAGGCAATCAGCCCCAGCATTTT.

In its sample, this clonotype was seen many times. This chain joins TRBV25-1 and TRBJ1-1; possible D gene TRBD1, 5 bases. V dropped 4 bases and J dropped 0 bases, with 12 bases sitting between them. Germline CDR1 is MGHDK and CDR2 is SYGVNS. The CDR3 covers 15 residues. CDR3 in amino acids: CASSGNGAMNTEAFF. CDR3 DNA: TGTGCCAGCAGTGGCAACGGGGCCATGAACACTGAAGCTTTCTTT.

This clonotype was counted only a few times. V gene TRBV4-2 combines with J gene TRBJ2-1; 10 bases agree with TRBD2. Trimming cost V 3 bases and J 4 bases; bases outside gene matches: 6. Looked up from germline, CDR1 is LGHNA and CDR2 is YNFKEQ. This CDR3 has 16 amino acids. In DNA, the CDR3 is TGTGCCAGCAGCCAGTCACTAGCGGGATCTTACAATGAGCAGTTCTTC. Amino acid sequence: CASSQSLAGSYNEQFF.

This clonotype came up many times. This chain's CDR3 is CASSYPTLEGEQFF. The CDR3 DNA is TGTGCCAGCAGTTACCCTACGCTGGAGGGTGAGCAGTTCTTC. The gene calls are TRBV6-2 or TRBV6-3 and TRBJ2-1, with D possibly matching TRBD2 (6 bases). Per the germline V gene, CDR1 is MNHEY and CDR2 is SVGEGT. The V end lost 2 bases, the J end lost 9 bases, and 14 bases lay between the germline ends. The CDR3 has 14 amino acids.

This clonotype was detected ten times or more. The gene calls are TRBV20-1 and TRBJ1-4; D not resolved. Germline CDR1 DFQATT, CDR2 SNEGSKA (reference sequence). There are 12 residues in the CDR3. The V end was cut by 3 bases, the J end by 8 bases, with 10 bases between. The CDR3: CSASPAVEKLFF. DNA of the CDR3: TGCAGTGCTAGCCCGGCGGTGGAAAAACTGTTTTTT.

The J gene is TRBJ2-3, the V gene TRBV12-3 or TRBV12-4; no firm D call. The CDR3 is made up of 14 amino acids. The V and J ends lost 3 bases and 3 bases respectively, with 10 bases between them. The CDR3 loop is CASSFDLTTDTQYF. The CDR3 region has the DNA TGTGCCAGCAGTTTTGATTTGACAACAGATACGCAGTATTTT.

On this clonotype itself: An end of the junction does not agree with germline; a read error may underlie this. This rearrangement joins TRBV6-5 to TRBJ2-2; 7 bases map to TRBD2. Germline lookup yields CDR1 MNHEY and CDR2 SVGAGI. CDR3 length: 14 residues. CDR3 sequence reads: CARSYAAGTGELFF. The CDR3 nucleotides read TGTGCCAGAAGTTACGCAGCGGGAACCGGGGAGCTGTTTTTT.

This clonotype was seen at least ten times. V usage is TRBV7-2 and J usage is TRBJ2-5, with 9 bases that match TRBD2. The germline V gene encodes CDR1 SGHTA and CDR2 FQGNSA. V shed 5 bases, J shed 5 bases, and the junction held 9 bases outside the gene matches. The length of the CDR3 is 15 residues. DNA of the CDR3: TGTGCCAGCAGCCGTAGCGGGAGCGTCGGGGAGACCCAGTACTTC. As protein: CASSRSGSVGETQYF. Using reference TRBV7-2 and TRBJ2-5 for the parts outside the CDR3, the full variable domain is GAGVSQSPSNKVTEKGKDVELRCDPISGHTALYWYRQSLGQGLEFLIYFQGNSAPDKSGLPSDRFSAERTGGSVSTLTIQRTQQEDSAVYLCASSRSGSVGETQYFGPGTRLLVL.

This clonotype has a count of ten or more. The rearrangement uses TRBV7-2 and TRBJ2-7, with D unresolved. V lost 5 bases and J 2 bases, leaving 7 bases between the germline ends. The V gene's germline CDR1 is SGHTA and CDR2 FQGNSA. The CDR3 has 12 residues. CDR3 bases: TGTGCCAGCAGCCGGTTCACCTACGAGCAGTACTTC. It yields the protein CASSRFTYEQYF.

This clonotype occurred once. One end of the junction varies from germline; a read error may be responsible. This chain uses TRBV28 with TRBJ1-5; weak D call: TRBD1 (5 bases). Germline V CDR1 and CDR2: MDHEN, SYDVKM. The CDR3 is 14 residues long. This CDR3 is CARRFGGRPPPPPF. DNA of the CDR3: TGTGCCCGCCGTTTCGGGGGTCGCCCTCCGCCCCCGCCTTTT.

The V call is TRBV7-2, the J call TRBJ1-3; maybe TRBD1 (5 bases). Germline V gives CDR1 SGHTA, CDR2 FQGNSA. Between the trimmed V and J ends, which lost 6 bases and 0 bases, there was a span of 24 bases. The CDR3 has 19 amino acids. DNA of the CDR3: TGTGCCAGCAGTTTAAGGGGTATAGGACCTCCCGACTCTGGAAACACCATATATTTT. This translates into CASSLRGIGPPDSGNTIYF.

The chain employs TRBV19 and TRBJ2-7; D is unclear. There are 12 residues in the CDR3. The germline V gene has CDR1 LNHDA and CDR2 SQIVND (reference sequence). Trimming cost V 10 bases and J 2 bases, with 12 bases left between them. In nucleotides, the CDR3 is TGTGCCACCACGGACGTTACCTACGAGCAGTACTTC. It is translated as CATTDVTYEQYF.

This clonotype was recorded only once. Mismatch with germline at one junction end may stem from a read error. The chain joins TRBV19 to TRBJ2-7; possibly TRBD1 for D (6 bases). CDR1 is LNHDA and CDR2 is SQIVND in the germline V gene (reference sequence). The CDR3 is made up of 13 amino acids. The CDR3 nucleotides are TGTGCCAGTAGTATCCAGGGGTCGGACGAGCAGCACTTC. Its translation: CASSIQGSDEQHF.

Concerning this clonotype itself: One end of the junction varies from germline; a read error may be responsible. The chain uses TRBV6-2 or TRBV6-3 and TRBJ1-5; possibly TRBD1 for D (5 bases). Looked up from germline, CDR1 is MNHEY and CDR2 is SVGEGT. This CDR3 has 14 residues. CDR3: CASSSSGRNQPPHF. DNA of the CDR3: TGTGCCAGCAGTTCCTCGGGACGGAATCAGCCCCCGCATTTT.